These 28 T cell receptor beta chains originate from one sample sequenced in a study of Graves' ophthalmopathy and Graves' hyperthyroidism. RNA transcripts were the template, and TCR beta CDR3 regions were amplified from them. HTBI primers served in a first-round RT-PCR, which a second-round multiplex PCR followed. In TCRdb, the multiplex PCR reads were re-called with MiXCR into one record per CDR3 protein. The data show 650,000 to 900,000 distinct CDR3 sequences, roughly two fifths seen once. The sequenced sample was peripheral blood. These receptors all stem from an adult man with Graves' ophthalmopathy.

The sample holds many counts of this clonotype. The chain is built from TRBV2 and TRBJ1-6, with D possibly TRBD1 on 5 matching bases. V was trimmed by 8 bases and J by 5 bases, leaving 13 bases between them. The CDR3 sequence is 14 residues long. From germline, CDR1 is SNHLY and CDR2 FYNNEI. The CDR3 reads CASVPGLDNSPLHF. CDR3 DNA: TGTGCCAGCGTTCCGGGACTTGATAATTCACCCCTCCACTTT. Full variable domain (missing parts from reference TRBV2 and TRBJ1-6): EPEVTQTPSHQVTQMGQEVILRCVPISNHLYFYWYRQILGQKVEFLVSFYNNEISEKSEIFDDQFSVERPDGSNFTLKIRSTKLEDSAMYFCASVPGLDNSPLHFGNGTRLTVT.

This clonotype was found many times. The chain couples TRBV15 to TRBJ1-5; D is ambiguous. CDR1 LNHNV and CDR2 YYDKDF come from the germline V gene (reference sequence). Trimming removed 2 bases from V and 2 bases from J, with 7 bases in between. There are 14 residues in the CDR3. CDR3 residues: CATSRYARNQPQHF. Here the CDR3 DNA reads TGTGCCACCAGCAGATACGCGCGCAATCAGCCCCAGCATTTT.

This clonotype was detected ten times or more. J is TRBJ2-5 and V is TRBV7-2, with 13 bases fitting TRBD2. The CDR3 is 15 amino acids. From germline, CDR1 is SGHTA and CDR2 FQGNSA. V gave up 1 base and J gave up 5 bases; unmatched junction bases: 1. The CDR3 spells CASSLGGLAGETQYF. CDR3 nucleotide sequence: TGTGCCAGCAGCTTAGGGGGACTAGCGGGGGAGACCCAGTACTTC.

This clonotype was counted between two and nine times. The chain combines TRBV20-1 with TRBJ2-5, with D hard to call. Germline V gene data show CDR1 as DFQATT and CDR2 as SNEGSKA (reference sequence). V lost 3 bases to trimming and J lost 4 bases, with 15 bases between them. The CDR3 contains 14 residues. CDR3 nucleotides: TGCAGTGCTAGTCCCACGGGCCCAGGAGAGACCCAGTACTTC. It is translated as CSASPTGPGETQYF.

A note on this clonotype: A much larger clone differs from this one at a single base, so this may be a read error. This sequence joins TRBV9 and TRBJ2-7, with D unresolved. The CDR3 contains 14 residues. V shed 0 bases and J shed 3 bases, with 10 bases lying between them. Germline CDR1 and CDR2: SGDLS and YYNGEE. CDR3 DNA: TGTGCCAGCAGCGTAGATGGGTCTTTCTACGAGCAGTACTTC. Its protein product is CASSVDGSFYEQYF.

The chain carries TRBV5-6 and TRBJ1-1, with no clear D. Germline assignment: CDR1 SGHDT and CDR2 YYEEEE. The CDR3 has 12 amino acids. The V gene lost 4 bases and the J gene lost 7 bases, with 11 bases spanning the gap. CDR3: CASSRNSLEAFF. The CDR3 DNA reads as TGTGCCAGCAGCCGGAACAGCCTTGAAGCTTTCTTT.

Regarding this clonotype: The junction differs from germline at one of its ends, possibly a read error. V and J are TRBV12-3 or TRBV12-4 and TRBJ2-7; no clear D. The CDR3 spans 14 residues. CDR3 residues: CARSLAFLPYEQYF. CDR3 nucleotide sequence: TGTGCCAGGAGTTTAGCCTTTCTACCCTACGAGCAGTACTTC.

V and J are TRBV7-9 and TRBJ2-5, with 11 bases matching TRBD1. CDR1 and CDR2 from the germline V gene are SEHNR and FQNEAQ (reference sequence). V lost 3 bases to trimming and J lost 13 bases; unmatched junction nucleotides: 10. The CDR3 runs to 14 residues. CDR3 in amino acids: CASSFPRDRGYRYF. The CDR3 DNA follows: TGTGCCAGCAGCTTCCCCAGGGACAGGGGGTATCGGTACTTC.

This clonotype was recorded many times. The rearrangement links TRBV19 to TRBJ1-5; D may be TRBD1 (6 bases). Germline values: CDR1 LNHDA, CDR2 SQIVND (reference sequence). The CDR3 totals 14 residues. Trimming stripped 4 bases from V and 3 bases from J, with 10 bases between. The chain's CDR3 is CASSTGQSNQPQHF. Written as DNA, the CDR3 is TGTGCCAGTAGTACCGGACAGTCCAATCAGCCCCAGCATTTT.

In this sample, this clonotype turned up many times. CDR3 in amino acids: CASSSGGRAHEQYF. CDR3 nucleotide sequence: TGTGCCAGCTCCTCCGGCGGGAGGGCCCACGAGCAGTACTTC. The J gene is TRBJ2-7, the V gene TRBV7-2; TRBD2 matches 9 bases. With V trimmed by 8 bases and J by 5 bases, 10 bases remained unmatched. CDR1 SGHTA and CDR2 FQGNSA come from the germline V gene. This CDR3 is built from 14 residues.

This clonotype was recorded many times. The V call is TRBV10-3, the J call TRBJ1-2; no firm D call. The germline V and J ends were trimmed by 8 bases and 8 bases, with 9 bases remaining between them. Germline CDR1 ENHRY, CDR2 SYGVKD. The CDR3 loop spans 10 amino acids. CDR3 region: CAIGEEGYTF. The DNA of the CDR3 is TGTGCCATCGGGGAGGAGGGCTACACCTTC.

This sequence joins TRBV7-3 and TRBJ2-5, with D tentatively TRBD1 or TRBD2 (5 bases each). Per germline, CDR1 SGHTA and CDR2 FQGTGA. The CDR3 extends over 16 amino acids. With 4 bases removed from V and 3 bases from J, the gap between germline ends came to 18 bases. The CDR3 sequence is CASSSSGGRVEETQYF. The CDR3 DNA is TGTGCCAGCAGCTCCTCTGGGGGAAGGGTGGAAGAGACCCAGTACTTC.

At least ten counts were recorded for this clonotype. The chain has TRBV19 and TRBJ1-3; unclear D gene. Germline CDR1 LNHDA, CDR2 SQIVND (reference sequence). V was trimmed by 6 bases and J by 2 bases, leaving 5 bases between them. The CDR3 is 12 residues long. CDR3 coding DNA: TGTGCCAGTAGCACCGCTGGAAACACCATATATTTT. Encoded protein: CASSTAGNTIYF. The full variable domain, completed using reference TRBV19 and TRBJ1-3, is DGGITQSPKYLFRKEGQNVTLSCEQNLNHDAMYWYRQDPGQGLRLIYYSQIVNDFQKGDIAEGYSVSREKKESFPLTVTSAQKNPTAFYLCASSTAGNTIYFGEGSWLTVV.

The genes are TRBV9 and TRBJ2-7, with no clear D. V was clipped by 0 bases and J by 4 bases, with 8 bases between them. CDR3 length: 13 residues. Germline assignment: CDR1 SGDLS and CDR2 YYNGEE. In DNA, the CDR3 is TGTGCCAGCAGCGTAGGATTGACTTACGAGCAGTACTTC. It is translated as CASSVGLTYEQYF.

This chain joins TRBV28 and TRBJ2-7; no reliable D call. There are 12 residues in the CDR3. V lost 7 bases, J lost 7 bases, and 14 bases lay in between. Germline loops: CDR1 MDHEN, CDR2 SYDVKM. DNA of the CDR3: TGTGCCAGCACAAGACCAGTCGGGGAGCAGTACTTC. Translated, it gives CASTRPVGEQYF.

This chain joins TRBV2 and TRBJ1-4; 8 nucleotides agree with TRBD1. Germline V gene lookup returns CDR1 SNHLY and CDR2 FYNNEI. The CDR3 covers 14 residues. V lost 6 bases, J lost 7 bases, and 7 bases stayed unmatched. This chain's CDR3 is CASSADREGEKLFF. The CDR3 DNA follows: TGTGCCAGCAGCGCGGACAGGGAAGGTGAAAAACTGTTTTTT.

The sample holds many counts of this clonotype. V gene TRBV7-2 combines with J gene TRBJ1-2, with TRBD1 as a possible D gene (6 bases). The V end was cut by 2 bases, the J end by 2 bases, with 12 bases between. The CDR3 is made up of 15 amino acids. The V gene's germline CDR1 is SGHTA and CDR2 FQGNSA. CDR3: CASSLRRGPNYGYTF. The DNA for the CDR3 is TGTGCCAGCAGCTTACGCAGGGGCCCAAACTATGGCTACACCTTC.

This chain connects TRBV29-1 to TRBJ1-1; D uncertain. Germline-derived CDR1 and CDR2 are SQVTM and ANQGSEA. V lost 8 bases and J 0 bases, leaving 10 bases between the germline ends. CDR3 length: 12 residues. For the CDR3, the DNA is TGCAGCAGCTCCGCCGTGAACACTGAAGCTTTCTTT. Residues: CSSSAVNTEAFF.

The chain joins TRBV10-3 to TRBJ1-5, with TRBD1 identical over 9 bases. There are 14 residues in the CDR3. The ends lost 6 bases at V and 11 bases at J; junction bases unmatched: 11. Germline V CDR1 and CDR2: ENHRY, SYGVKD. CDR3 sequence: CAISSGQGGETQHF. The DNA for the CDR3 is TGTGCCATCAGCTCGGGACAGGGAGGGGAGACCCAGCATTTT.

Comments on this clonotype: A clone one base away is much larger, so this may be a read error. The rearrangement uses TRBV7-9 and TRBJ1-3; D possibly corresponds to TRBD1 (5 bases). The length of the CDR3 is 14 residues. Germline CDR1 is SEHNR and CDR2 is FQNEAQ (reference sequence). The CDR3 loop reads CASSLQGGKDTTYF. The CDR3 DNA reads TGTGCCAGCAGCTTACAGGGAGGCAAGGACACCACATATTTT.

A word on this clonotype: This may come from a read error, since a much larger clone is one base off. The V gene is TRBV9, the J gene TRBJ1-6, with 8 bases aligning to TRBD1. The CDR3 is made up of 14 amino acids. The V gene's germline CDR1 is SGDLS and CDR2 YYNGEE. The CDR3 DNA reads as TGTGCCAGCAGTCCTGACAGGGGAGGTTCACTCCTCCACTTT. Amino acids: CASSPDRGGSLLHF.

The genes are TRBV2 and TRBJ2-5; D call uncertain. The V gene lost 4 bases and the J gene lost 4 bases, with 10 bases spanning the gap. Germline V lookup: CDR1 SNHLY, CDR2 FYNNEI. This CDR3 contains 13 residues. CDR3 in DNA: TGTGCCAGCAGTGTACAGCCCCGAGAGACCCAGTACTTC. Encoded protein: CASSVQPRETQYF.

This clonotype was seen ten or more times. The chain combines TRBV4-3 with TRBJ2-5; no clear D gene. The CDR3 is 13 amino acids. CDR1 and CDR2 from the germline V gene are LGHNA and YSLEER. V gave up 1 base and J gave up 3 bases, with 6 bases separating them. The CDR3 here is CASSQGKEETQYF. The CDR3, as DNA: TGCGCCAGCAGCCAAGGGAAAGAAGAGACCCAGTACTTC.

This rearrangement joins TRBV7-2 to TRBJ1-5, with D maybe TRBD1 (6 bases). The V end lost 5 bases, the J end lost 11 bases, and 19 bases lay between the germline ends. There are 14 residues in the CDR3. The V gene's germline CDR1 is SGHTA and CDR2 FQGNSA. The CDR3 loop is CASSRVGGPETQHF. Written as DNA, the CDR3 is TGTGCCAGCAGCCGGGTGGGGGGGCCGGAGACCCAGCATTTT.

The chain carries TRBV10-3 and TRBJ1-3; tentative D call: TRBD1 (6 bases). The CDR3 has 16 residues. V was clipped by 10 bases and J by 1 base, with 20 bases between them. Germline assignment: CDR1 ENHRY and CDR2 SYGVKD. The CDR3 DNA reads TGTGCCAGCACTCTCGGGGGGGCAAGATCTGGAAACACCATATATTTT. This sequence encodes CASTLGGARSGNTIYF.

This clonotype was observed at least ten times. The rearrangement joins TRBV2 to TRBJ1-2; possible D gene TRBD1, 5 bases. Per germline, CDR1 SNHLY and CDR2 FYNNEI. The CDR3 sequence is 15 residues long. V lost 5 bases, J lost 1 base, and 14 bases lay in between. The chain's CDR3 is CASSYRGTDNYGYTF. The CDR3 region has the DNA TGTGCCAGCAGTTACAGAGGGACGGATAACTATGGCTACACCTTC.

The chain links TRBV20-1 to TRBJ2-5; TRBD2 agrees at 10 bases. The CDR3 extends over 15 amino acids. The V gene end was trimmed by 1 base and the J gene end by 3 bases; junction bases not matched to a gene: 5. Germline V gene lookup returns CDR1 DFQATT and CDR2 SNEGSKA (reference sequence). The CDR3 reads CSARVGSGGEETQYF. CDR3 DNA: TGCAGTGCTAGAGTTGGGAGCGGGGGGGAAGAGACCCAGTACTTC.

The rearrangement links TRBV29-1 to TRBJ2-1, with 9 bases that match TRBD1. Germline CDR1 and CDR2: SQVTM and ANQGSEA. The CDR3 extends over 12 amino acids. With V trimmed by 4 bases and J by 7 bases, 2 bases remained unmatched. CDR3 coding DNA: TGCAGCGTTGGACAGGGGGGAAATGAGCAGTTCTTC. Protein: CSVGQGGNEQFF.